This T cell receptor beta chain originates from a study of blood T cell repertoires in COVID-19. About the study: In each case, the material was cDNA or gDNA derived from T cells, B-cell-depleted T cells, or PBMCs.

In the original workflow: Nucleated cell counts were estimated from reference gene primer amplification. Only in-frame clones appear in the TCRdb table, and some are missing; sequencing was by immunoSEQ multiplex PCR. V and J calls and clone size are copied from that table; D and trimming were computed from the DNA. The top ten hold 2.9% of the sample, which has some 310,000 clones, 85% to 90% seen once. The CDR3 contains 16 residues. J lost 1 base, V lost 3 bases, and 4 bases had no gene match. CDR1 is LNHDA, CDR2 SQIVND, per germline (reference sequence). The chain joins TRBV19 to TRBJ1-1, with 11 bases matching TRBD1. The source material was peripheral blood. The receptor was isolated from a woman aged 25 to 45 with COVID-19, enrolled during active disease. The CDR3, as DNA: TGTGCCAGTAGTATCCGGACAGGGGGCTCGAACACTGAAGCTTTCTTT. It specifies CASSIRTGGSNTEAFF.